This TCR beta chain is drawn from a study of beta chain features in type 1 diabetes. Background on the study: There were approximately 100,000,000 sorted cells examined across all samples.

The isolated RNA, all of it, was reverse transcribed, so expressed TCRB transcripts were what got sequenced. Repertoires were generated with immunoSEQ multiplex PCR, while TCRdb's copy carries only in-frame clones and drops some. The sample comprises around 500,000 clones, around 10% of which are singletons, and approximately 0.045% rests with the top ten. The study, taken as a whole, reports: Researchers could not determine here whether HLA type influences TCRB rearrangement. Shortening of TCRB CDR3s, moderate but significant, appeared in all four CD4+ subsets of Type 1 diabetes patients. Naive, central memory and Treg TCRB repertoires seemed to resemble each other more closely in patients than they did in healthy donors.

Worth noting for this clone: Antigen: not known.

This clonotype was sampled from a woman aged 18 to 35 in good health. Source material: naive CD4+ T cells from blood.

CDR3 residues: CASSVWGPETQYF. DNA of the CDR3: TGTGCCAGCAGCGTTTGGGGACCAGAGACCCAGTACTTC. The V and J genes are TRBV9 and TRBJ2-5, with D possibly called TRBD1 or TRBD2 (5 bases each). Deletions cut 2 bases from V and 4 bases from J, with 9 bases between. Germline CDR1 is SGDLS and CDR2 is YYNGEE. The CDR3 contains 13 residues. Looking up the rest from reference TRBV9 and TRBJ2-5 gives the full variable domain: DSGVTQTPKHLITATGQRVTLRCSPRSGDLSVYWYQQSLDQGLQFLIQYYNGEERAKGNILERFSAQQFPDLHSELNLSSLELGDSALYFCASSVWGPETQYFGPGTRLLVL.